This T cell receptor beta chain stems from a study of cytomegalovirus exposure and HLA in healthy donors. PCR was performed using 60 Vbeta and 13 Jbeta primers. Profiling relied on immunoSEQ multiplex PCR, and the TCRdb table lists in-frame clones only, not all of them. The table records some 150,000 clones, roughly 76% of them present only once. Sequenced: PBMCs. This TCR was recovered from a female donor in good health and CMV-seronegative.

In DNA form, the CDR3 reads TGTGCCAGTAGTATAGCGCCGGGTTCCTACGAGCAGTACTTC. It is translated as CASSIAPGSYEQYF. The chain combines TRBV19 with TRBJ2-7; no clear D. The germline V gene encodes CDR1 LNHDA and CDR2 SQIVND (reference sequence). V shed 1 base and J shed 1 base, with 8 bases lying between them. The CDR3 length is 14 residues.